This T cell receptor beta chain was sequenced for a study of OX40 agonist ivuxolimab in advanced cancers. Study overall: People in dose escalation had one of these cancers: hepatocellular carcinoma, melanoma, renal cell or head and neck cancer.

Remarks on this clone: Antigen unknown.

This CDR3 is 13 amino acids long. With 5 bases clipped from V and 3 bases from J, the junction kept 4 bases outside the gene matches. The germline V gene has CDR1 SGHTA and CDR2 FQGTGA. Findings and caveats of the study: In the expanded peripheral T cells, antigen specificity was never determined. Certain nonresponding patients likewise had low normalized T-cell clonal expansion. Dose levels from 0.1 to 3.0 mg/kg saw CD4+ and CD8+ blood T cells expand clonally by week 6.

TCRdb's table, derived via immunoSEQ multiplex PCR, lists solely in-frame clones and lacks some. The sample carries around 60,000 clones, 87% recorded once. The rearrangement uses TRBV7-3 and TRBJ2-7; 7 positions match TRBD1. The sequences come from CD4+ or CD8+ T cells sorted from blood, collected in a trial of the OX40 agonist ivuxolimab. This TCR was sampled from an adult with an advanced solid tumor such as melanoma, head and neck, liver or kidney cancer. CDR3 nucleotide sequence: TGTGCCAGCAGCCGGGACAGCAACTACGAGCAGTACTTC. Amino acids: CASSRDSNYEQYF.